This TCR beta chain was recorded in a study of T cell changes during pregnancy in multiple sclerosis (dated by TCRdb to about 2019). About the investigation overall: The study examined how the T cell repertoire changed over the course of pregnancy in women with multiple sclerosis.

The CDR3 numbers 11 residues from cysteine through phenylalanine. CDR3 DNA only is kept here, 33 bases in frame from base 1. The germline V gene encodes CDR1 SGHRS and CDR2 YFSETQ. Trimming takes 2 bases from V and 9 bases from J, and the germline ends sit 9 bases apart. Remarks on this clone: This clone's antigen is unknown. Within one base of it there is no much larger clone, and no base qualities were kept.

Libraries were prepared through the immunoSEQ multiplex PCR assay. TCRdb holds this immuneACCESS table with in-frame rearrangements only. Some clones are missing; in checked studies, unresolved V genes explain under half, and the rest has no known cause. In all, the sample holds approximately 50,000 clones, and about 94% of those were seen once. The ten biggest clones cover approximately 0.39% of the sample. This chain is built from TRBV5-1 and TRBJ2-7; the D gene is not confidently resolved. This TCR derives from a female donor with multiple sclerosis, enrolled in a pregnancy study. The material was CD4+ T cells from peripheral blood mononuclear cells, obtained after pregnancy. CDR3 loop: CASSFELRQYF. In nucleotide form, the sequence is TGCGCCAGCAGCTTCGAGCTGCGGCAGTACTTC.